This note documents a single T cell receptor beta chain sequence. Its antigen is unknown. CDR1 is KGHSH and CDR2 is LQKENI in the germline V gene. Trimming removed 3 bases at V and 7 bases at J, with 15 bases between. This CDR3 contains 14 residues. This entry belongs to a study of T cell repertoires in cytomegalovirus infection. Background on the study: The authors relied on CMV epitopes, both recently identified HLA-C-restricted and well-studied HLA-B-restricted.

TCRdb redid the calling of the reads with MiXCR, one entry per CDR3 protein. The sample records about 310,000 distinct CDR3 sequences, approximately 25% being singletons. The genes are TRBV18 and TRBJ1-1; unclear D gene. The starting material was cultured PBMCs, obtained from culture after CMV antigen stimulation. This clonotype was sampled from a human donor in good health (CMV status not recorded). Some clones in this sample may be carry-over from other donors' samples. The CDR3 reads CASSPLRLADEAFF. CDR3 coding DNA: TGTGCCAGCTCACCGCTCCGTTTGGCAGATGAAGCTTTCTTT.